The clone carrying this T cell receptor beta chain occurred many times. The antigen remains undetermined. TCR sequencing used cDNA made by reverse transcription of extracted RNA. The assay was immunoSEQ multiplex PCR, and TCRdb's table has in-frame clones only and misses some. The sample includes roughly 120,000 clones, over 60% seen only once; the top ten take around 2.8%. The record originates from a study of CD8+ T cells in alopecia areata. CDR3 length equals 14 residues. V lost 4 bases, J lost 8 bases, and 4 bases stayed unmatched. Germline-derived CDR1 and CDR2 are SEHNR and FQNEAQ (reference sequence). Broader study findings: Affected lesional scalp, above all in alopecia totalis/universalis, was more clonal than normal scalp. Scalp data also include sequences from resident alphabeta T cells of normal skin.

The sequence was obtained from a human donor in good health. This chain joins TRBV7-9 and TRBJ2-1, with 11 bases matching TRBD1. Sequencing was carried out using CD4+ T cells sorted from blood. The CDR3 nucleotides read TGTGCCAGCAGCTCTAGGACAGGGGGCGATGAGCAGTTCTTC. Translation gives CASSSRTGGDEQFF.